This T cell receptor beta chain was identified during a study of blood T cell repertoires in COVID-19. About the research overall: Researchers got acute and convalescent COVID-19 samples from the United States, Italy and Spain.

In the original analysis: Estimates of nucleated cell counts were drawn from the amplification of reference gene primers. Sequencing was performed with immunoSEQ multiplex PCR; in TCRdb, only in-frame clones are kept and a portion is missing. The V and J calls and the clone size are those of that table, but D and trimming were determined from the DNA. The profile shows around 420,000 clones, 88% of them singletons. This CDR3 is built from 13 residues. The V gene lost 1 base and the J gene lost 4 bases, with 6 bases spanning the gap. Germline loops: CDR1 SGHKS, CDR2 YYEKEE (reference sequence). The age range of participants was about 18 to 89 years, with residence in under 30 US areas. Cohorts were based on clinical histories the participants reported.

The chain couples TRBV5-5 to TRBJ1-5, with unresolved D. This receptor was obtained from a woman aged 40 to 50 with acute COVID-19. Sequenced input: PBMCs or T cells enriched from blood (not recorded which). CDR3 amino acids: CASSLQWNQPQHF. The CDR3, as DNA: TGTGCCAGCAGCTTGCAGTGGAATCAGCCCCAGCATTTT. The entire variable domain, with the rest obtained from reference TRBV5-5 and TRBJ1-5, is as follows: DAGVTQSPTHLIKTRGQQVTLRCSPISGHKSVSWYQQVLGQGPQFIFQYYEKEERGRGNFPDRFSARQFPNYSSELNVNALLLGDSALYLCASSLQWNQPQHFGDGTRLSIL.